This T cell receptor (beta chain) comes out of a study of blood T cell repertoires in COVID-19. The V and J ends lost 5 bases and 16 bases, in that order; junction bases with no gene match: 8. CDR1 MNHEY and CDR2 SVGEGT come from the germline V gene. The CDR3 is 12 residues long. Sequencing used immunoSEQ multiplex PCR; TCRdb keeps in-frame clones, though not all of them. The top ten hold 8% to 9.5% of the sample, which has 71,000 or so clones, 80% to 90% seen once. The rearrangement links TRBV6-2 or TRBV6-3 to TRBJ1-6; TRBD1 matches 7 bases. The sample was peripheral blood. The receptor comes from a man aged 45-65 years with active COVID-19. The CDR3 is CASSQGQFTLHF. CDR3 bases: TGTGCCAGCAGTCAGGGACAGTTTACGCTCCACTTT.